This entry features one T cell receptor beta chain sequence. The antigen is undetermined. This record comes from a study of cytomegalovirus exposure and HLA in healthy donors. Study-level background: Earlier, 100 million to 120 million unique TCR beta sequences were recovered from roughly 170 million T cells by an analysis. General study points: In a later analysis, across HLA loci, associated TCR counts were highest for DRB1, lowest for HLA-C. The study carried out a later analysis of TCR beta sequences. It associated approximately 15,000 of them with specific HLA alleles at a false discovery rate of 0.05. On later analysis, the bulk of CMV-associated TCR beta chains appeared to be HLA-restricted.

The PCR contained 60 Vbeta and 13 Jbeta primers. Only in-frame clones appear in the TCRdb table, and some are missing; sequencing was by immunoSEQ multiplex PCR. The sample yields over 150,000 clones, 80% seen once. Per the germline V gene, CDR1 is MNHEY and CDR2 is SVGAGI. The V end was cut by 6 bases, the J end by 9 bases, with 11 bases between. There are 11 residues in the CDR3. The TCR originated in a woman between 50 and 59 years old in good health and CMV-seropositive. V and J are TRBV6-5 and TRBJ1-1; D remains ambiguous. The specimen was PBMCs. As DNA, the CDR3 is TGTGCCAGCAGGGTCGGAGTGAAAGCTTTCTTT. Protein product: CASRVGVKAFF.